Below are 19 T cell receptor beta chains sequenced from a single sample in a study of T cells in narcolepsy. Libraries were prepared by immunoSEQ multiplex PCR; TCRdb keeps only in-frame clonotypes and omits some of them. Of about 24,000 clones listed, roughly 62% were seen once; the top ten hold about 12%. The sample comprised memory (CD45RA-) CD4+ T cells from blood. These receptors came from a human donor in good health.

The CDR3 sequence: CASSAGSYEQYF. The CDR3 nucleotides read TGTGCCAGCAGTGCGGGATCCTACGAGCAGTACTTC. The chain couples TRBV6-5 to TRBJ2-7, with D maybe TRBD2 (6 bases). The CDR3 is 12 residues long. The germline CDR1 and CDR2 sequences are MNHEY and SVGAGI. Deletions cut 5 bases from V and 1 base from J, with 6 bases between.

CDR3: CAWSHRTVTDTQYF. The CDR3 nucleotides are TGTGCCTGGAGTCACCGGACAGTTACAGATACGCAGTATTTT. This chain joins TRBV30 and TRBJ2-3; maybe TRBD1 (6 bases). The CDR3 covers 14 residues. Germline lookup yields CDR1 GTSNPN and CDR2 SVGIG (reference sequence). Trimming cost V 2 bases and J 3 bases, with 12 bases left between them.

This sequence joins TRBV19 and TRBJ1-3; D not resolved. This CDR3 comprises 15 residues. V was pared by 6 bases and J by 4 bases, with 16 bases between. Germline V gene lookup returns CDR1 LNHDA and CDR2 SQIVND (reference sequence). The CDR3 nucleotides read TGTGCCAGTAGACGAGACGAGGTTGCCGGAAACACCATATATTTT. It yields the protein CASRRDEVAGNTIYF.

With regard to this clone: Other DNA sequences from this sample encode an identical CDR3 as well. V is TRBV4-3 and J is TRBJ2-7; possible D gene TRBD1, 5 bases. Germline V CDR1 and CDR2: LGHNA, YSLEER. The ends were cut back, 0 bases at V and 3 bases at J, with 6 bases in the middle. CDR3 size: 13 residues. The CDR3 region is CASSQEDSYEQYF. Written as DNA, the CDR3 is TGCGCCAGCAGCCAAGAAGACAGCTACGAGCAGTACTTC.

The rearrangement joins TRBV27 to TRBJ2-7; tentatively, D is TRBD2 (7 bases). Trimming shortened V by 8 bases and J by 3 bases, and 20 bases separated the two germline ends. The CDR3 spans 15 residues. Germline assignment: CDR1 MNHEY and CDR2 SMNVEV (reference sequence). The CDR3, as DNA: TGTGCCAGCCGAAAGAGGGGGGACTACAACTACGAGCAGTACTTC. Translation: CASRKRGDYNYEQYF.

As to this clone: A read error may produce the germline difference seen at one junction end. This sequence joins TRBV28 and TRBJ2-7, with 7 bases matching TRBD1. This CDR3 contains 11 residues. The germline CDR1 and CDR2 sequences are MDHEN and SYDVKM. CDR3 bases: TGTGCCAGCAGTGCCCGACAGGGTCCCTCCTTC. Translation gives CASSARQGPSF.

This clone was found a few times. The chain combines TRBV7-9 with TRBJ2-3; D is perhaps TRBD2 (6 bases). The CDR3 spans 15 residues. Germline CDR1 is SEHNR and CDR2 is FQNEAQ (reference sequence). Deletions cut 7 bases from V and 2 bases from J, with 16 bases between. In DNA form, the CDR3 reads TGTGCCAGCACTCCGGGGCTAGCGCACACAGATACGCAGTATTTT. Its translation is CASTPGLAHTDTQYF.

The chain employs TRBV5-1 and TRBJ2-5, with D hard to call. The DNA end lines up better with TRBJ2-7; the J call may be wrong. This CDR3 region has 13 residues. Germline V CDR1 and CDR2: SGHRS, YFSETQ. The CDR3 DNA is TGCGCCAGCAGCTCCCTAGGGCGGTCCGAGCAGTACTTC. It codes for CASSSLGRSEQYF.

Comments on this clone: Other DNA sequences in the same sample also yield this CDR3. V and J are TRBV28 and TRBJ1-3; no clear D gene. Germline CDR1 MDHEN, CDR2 SYDVKM. The CDR3 has 12 residues. Trimming removed 3 bases at V and 4 bases at J, with 4 bases between. The CDR3 DNA reads TGTGCCAGCAGTTTTCGCGGAAACACCATATATTTT. This gives the protein CASSFRGNTIYF.

V gene TRBV5-1 combines with J gene TRBJ1-5, with a weak D call TRBD1 (5 bases). The CDR3 loop spans 15 amino acids. V lost 6 bases and J lost 5, with 18 bases in between. Germline V lookup: CDR1 SGHRS, CDR2 YFSETQ. For the CDR3, the DNA is TGCGCCAGCACCTTAGACGGGGCAGAATATCAGCCCCAGCATTTT. Encoded protein: CASTLDGAEYQPQHF. The full variable domain, in which reference TRBV5-1 and TRBJ1-5 provide the parts outside the CDR3, is KAGVTQTPRYLIKTRGQQVTLSCSPISGHRSVSWYQQTPGQGLQFLFEYFSETQRNKGNFPGRFSGRQFSNSRSEMNVSTLELGDSALYLCASTLDGAEYQPQHFGDGTRLSIL.

This chain joins TRBV18 and TRBJ2-1; possible D gene TRBD2, 5 bases. Trimming took off 6 bases at V and 9 bases at J, with 18 bases between the two ends. Germline assignment: CDR1 KGHSH and CDR2 LQKENI. The CDR3 length is 14 residues. This CDR3 reads CASSLGPGIGEQFF. Here the CDR3 DNA reads TGTGCCAGCTCCTTGGGCCCCGGGATTGGTGAGCAGTTCTTC.

The genes are TRBV7-2 and TRBJ1-6; unclear D gene. In germline, CDR1 is SGHTA, CDR2 FQGNSA. Trimming cost V 0 bases and J 7 bases, with 10 bases left between them. The CDR3 loop spans 15 amino acids. The CDR3 coding sequence is TGTGCCAGCAGCTTAGCAGGGTCGGGAAATTCACCCCTCCACTTT. This codes for CASSLAGSGNSPLHF.

This chain's CDR3 is CASSLVGPGNTIYF. The CDR3 DNA reads as TGTGCCAGCAGCTTGGTTGGGCCCGGAAACACCATATATTTT. This chain links TRBV5-5 with TRBJ1-3; D unresolved. The germline CDR1 and CDR2 sequences are SGHKS and YYEKEE (reference sequence). V gave up 0 bases and J gave up 4 bases, with 8 bases separating them. CDR3 length equals 14 residues.

The CDR3 loop is CATENGAGDNEQFF. The CDR3 nucleotides are TGTGCCACCGAGAACGGGGCGGGAGACAATGAGCAGTTCTTC. V gene TRBV6-1 combines with J gene TRBJ2-1; 7 positions agree with TRBD2. The CDR3 extends over 14 amino acids. V trimming: 10 bases; J trimming: 5 bases; junction bases outside the gene matches: 11. Germline V gene sequence: CDR1 MNHNS, CDR2 SASEGT.

This rearrangement joins TRBV11-2 to TRBJ1-2; no clear D. In germline, CDR1 is SGHAT, CDR2 FQNNGV. V shed 5 bases and J shed 3 bases, with 13 bases lying between them. The CDR3 is 14 amino acids. The CDR3 region is CASSPAADYYGYTF. Written as DNA, the CDR3 is TGTGCCAGCAGCCCAGCGGCAGACTACTATGGCTACACCTTC.

This clone was counted a single time. The J gene is TRBJ1-4, the V gene TRBV30; D might be TRBD1 (5 bases). The CDR3 runs 15 residues. V was trimmed by 3 bases and J by 0 bases, leaving 11 bases between them. Germline CDR1 and CDR2: GTSNPN and SVGIG (reference sequence). The CDR3 DNA sequence: TGTGCCTGGAGAAGGGGATTTGCAACTAATGAAAAACTGTTTTTT. Encoded protein: CAWRRGFATNEKLFF.

This sequence joins TRBV12-5 and TRBJ2-1; 9 nucleotides match TRBD2. Trimming cost V 2 bases and J 10 bases; bases outside gene matches: 9. Germline V gives CDR1 LGHNT, CDR2 FRNRAP. This CDR3 spans 15 amino acids. CDR3 DNA sequence: TGTGCTAGTGGTTTGTTCGATGCGGGGGGGCGAGAGCAGTTCTTC. Protein: CASGLFDAGGREQFF.

This clone was observed a few times. V usage is TRBV30 and J usage is TRBJ2-7; tentative D call: TRBD2 (5 bases). Trimming took 3 bases from V and 7 from J, leaving 10 bases between them. This CDR3 spans 11 amino acids. Per germline, CDR1 GTSNPN and CDR2 SVGIG (reference sequence). The DNA of the CDR3 is TGTGCCTGGAGAGGAGGACGGGAGCAGTACTTC. Its protein is CAWRGGREQYF.

This clone has just a few counts. The chain recombines TRBV7-8 with TRBJ2-5; D is tentatively TRBD1 or TRBD2 (5 bases each). The V gene's germline CDR1 is SGHVS and CDR2 FQNEAQ. The V end lost 2 bases, the J end lost 1 base, and 11 bases lay between the germline ends. This CDR3 contains 15 residues. Written as DNA, the CDR3 is TGTGCCAGCAGCTTAAGAGGGGCCCTCCAAGAGACCCAGTACTTC. Amino acids: CASSLRGALQETQYF.